In its sample, the clone carrying this T cell receptor beta chain was seen once. The target antigen is unknown. Germline V lookup: CDR1 KGHSH, CDR2 LQKENI. Trimming cost V 5 bases and J 1 base; bases outside gene matches: 14. There are 18 residues in the CDR3. Clones were sequenced by immunoSEQ multiplex PCR, and TCRdb holds only the in-frame ones, with some missing. The data contain some 150,000 clones, 90% of them singletons. The data derive from a study of T cell responses to AZD1222 COVID-19 vaccine. The wider study: Pooled samples include second doses given at about 4 or 12 weeks.

Study outcomes and limitations: Vaccine-related CD4 TCRs covered spike, predominating at 160-218 and 743-854. Within unmutated variant regions lay the reported targets of nearly half of spike-specific TCRs. Donors were mostly white British, more females; clonal diversity possibly underestimated.

The receptor's source is an adult in good health. The chain has TRBV18 and TRBJ1-5; 7 positions agree with TRBD1. This specimen was peripheral blood, taken on day 0 of AZD1222 vaccination. The CDR3 DNA sequence: TGTGCCAGCTCAAAAAATCGACAGGGCCTTACAAGCAATCAGCCCCAGCATTTT. Translating it yields CASSKNRQGLTSNQPQHF.